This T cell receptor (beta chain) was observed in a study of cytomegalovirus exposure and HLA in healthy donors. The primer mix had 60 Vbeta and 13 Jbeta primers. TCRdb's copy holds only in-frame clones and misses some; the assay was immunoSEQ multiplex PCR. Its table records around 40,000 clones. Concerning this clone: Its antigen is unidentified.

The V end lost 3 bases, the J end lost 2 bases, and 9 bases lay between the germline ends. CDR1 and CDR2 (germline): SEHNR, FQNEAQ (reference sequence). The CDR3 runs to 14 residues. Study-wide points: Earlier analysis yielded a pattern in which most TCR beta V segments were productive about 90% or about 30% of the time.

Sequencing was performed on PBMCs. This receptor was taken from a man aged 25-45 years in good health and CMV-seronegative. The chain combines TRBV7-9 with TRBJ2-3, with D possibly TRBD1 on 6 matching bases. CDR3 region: CASSFGGPTDTQYF. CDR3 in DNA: TGTGCCAGCAGCTTTGGGGGCCCCACAGATACGCAGTATTTT.